This TCR beta chain was observed in a study of T cell responses to AZD1222 COVID-19 vaccine listed by TCRdb under 2021. Background on the whole study: TCR sequencing was performed for 230 to 250 trial participants, of whom some 200 were given two doses of AZD1222 and approximately 25 were given two doses of MenACWY control vaccine. Enrollment into the trials was organized by age into subgroups of 18-55, 56-69 and 70-plus years, and those subgroups contained roughly 150, 30 and 60 TCR-sequenced participants, respectively. Points the paper makes about the study in general: Because no samples from the day 14 peak response were available, repertoires could be characterized only after the peak T cell response. Reportedly, close to half of the unique spike-specific TCRs recognized epitopes lying outside the regions that are mutated in the B.1.351 and B.1.1.7 variants. Conclusions about previously exposed vaccinees were limited because only 6 or 7 AZD1222 recipients were SARS-CoV-2 seropositive at baseline. After two AZD1222 doses, both the breadth and the depth of spike-specific TCRs were significantly higher than at day 0 and than in MenACWY recipients. Participants were mostly white British, with more females than males. The authors suggested clonal diversity may have been underestimated. The whole spike protein was spanned by vaccine-associated CD4 TCRs, and dominant responses were seen in regions 160-218 and 743-854. In the small 56-69-year group, the increase in depth fell short of significance, most likely because of low power.

This sample's time point label indicates: about 28 days (+/-7) after the second vaccine dose. Because spike-specific TCR depth and breadth did not differ between the two schedules, AZD1222 recipients who got a second dose at roughly 4 weeks were pooled with those who got a second dose at roughly 12 weeks. The vaccinee samples were drawn from two UK trials, COV001 and COV002, one of which was a single-blind randomized controlled phase 2/3 trial testing AZD1222 (ChAdOx1 nCoV-19) in healthy adults. For TCRbeta chain sequencing, PBMC samples were collected from trial participants at day 0 and at day 28 after the second dose. In regard to this clone: Its binding antigen is unknown. Base qualities were left out, and no much larger clone turns up one base away.

The CDR3 regions of human TCRbeta chains were subjected to immunosequencing. The paper's data handling went like this. Repertoire TCRs were checked for matches against a reference library of SARS-CoV-2-specific TCRs that had been generated using the MIRA antigen-specificity platform. Breadth meant the fraction of unique TCRs that were SARS-CoV-2-associated, whereas depth meant the fraction of total T cells that were SARS-CoV-2-associated. Using the MIRA data, each spike-specific TCR was mapped to the spike region that the TCR reacts to and placed in a CD4 or CD8 class. Log10-transformed breadth and depth values were compared by one-way ANOVA with Sidak's multiple comparisons tests. The source is immuneACCESS, and TCRdb retained only in-frame sequences with V and J called. Part of the clones is not carried over; for the studies checked, unresolved V genes explain less than half of this, and the remainder is unexplained. The V and J calls and the clone size are those of that table, but D and trimming were determined from the DNA. A total of about 120,000 clones appear in this sample, 85% to 90% of them only once. The ten largest clones add up to approximately 2.9% of the sample.

The source of this sequence is an adult who received the AZD1222 COVID-19 vaccine. The source was peripheral blood, collected 28 days after the second AZD1222 dose.

For the CDR3, the sequence is CASSHGLAGSSYNEQFF. The sequenced DNA: TGTGCCAGCAGCCACGGACTAGCGGGGAGCTCCTACAATGAGCAGTTCTTC. The rearranged chain carries TRBV4-2 and TRBJ2-1; 12 central bases correspond to TRBD2. Including the terminal cysteine and phenylalanine, the CDR3 comprises 17 residues. The sequence is cut down to CDR3 DNA, 51 bases in frame from base 1. V ends up 3 bases short and J 0 bases short, with an unmatched junction base count of 3. CDR1 and CDR2 (LGHNA, YNFKEQ) derive from the germline V gene.